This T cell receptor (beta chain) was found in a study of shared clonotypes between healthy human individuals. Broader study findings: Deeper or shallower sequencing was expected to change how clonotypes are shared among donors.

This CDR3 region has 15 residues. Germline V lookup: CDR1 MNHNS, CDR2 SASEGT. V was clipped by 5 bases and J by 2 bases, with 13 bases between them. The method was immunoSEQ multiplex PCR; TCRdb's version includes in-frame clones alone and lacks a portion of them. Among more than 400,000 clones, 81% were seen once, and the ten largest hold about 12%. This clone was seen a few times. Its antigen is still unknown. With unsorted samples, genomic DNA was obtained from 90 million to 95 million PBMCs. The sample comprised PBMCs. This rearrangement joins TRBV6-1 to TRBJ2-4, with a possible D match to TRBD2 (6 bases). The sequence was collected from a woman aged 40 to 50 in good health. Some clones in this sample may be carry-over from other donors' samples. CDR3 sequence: CASSTREGTKNIQYF. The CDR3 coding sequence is TGTGCCAGCAGTACGCGGGAAGGGACCAAAAACATTCAGTACTTC.